These 15 T cell receptor beta chains share one sample of origin, sequenced in a study of Graves' ophthalmopathy and Graves' hyperthyroidism. Transcripts of RNA were the source for amplifying TCR beta CDR3 regions. HTBI-primed first-round RT-PCR preceded second-round multiplex PCR. TCRdb fed the multiplex PCR reads into MiXCR, producing one record per CDR3 protein. This table has more than 300,000 distinct CDR3 sequences, roughly 15% appearing once. The sequenced material came from peripheral blood. These receptors were collected from an adult woman with stable Graves' hyperthyroidism.

V is TRBV6-1 and J is TRBJ1-2; D not certain. V lost 6 bases, J lost 10 bases, and 12 bases lay in between. In germline, CDR1 is MNHNS, CDR2 SASEGT. There are 11 residues in the CDR3. CDR3 sequence: CASSINGYYTF. The CDR3 nucleotides read TGTGCCAGCAGCATTAACGGGTACTACACCTTC.

A note on this clonotype: This may come from a read error, since a much larger clone is one base off. The chain uses TRBV5-1 and TRBJ2-5; 8 bases are a match to TRBD1. This CDR3 contains 15 residues. After removal of 3 bases from V and 2 bases from J, the junction contained 6 bases not matched to a gene. CDR1 is SGHRS, CDR2 YFSETQ, per germline. This CDR3 reads CASSSLTGAQETQYF. The CDR3 nucleotides read TGCGCCAGCAGCTCGTTGACAGGGGCACAAGAGACCCAGTACTTC.

This clonotype was detected ten times or more. V and J are TRBV6-1 and TRBJ1-5, with no clear D. Germline V gene data show CDR1 as MNHNS and CDR2 as SASEGT. The CDR3 has 14 amino acids. V was pared by 3 bases and J by 3 bases, with 9 bases between. The DNA of the CDR3 is TGTGCCAGCAGTGACTGGATACCCAATCAGCCCCAGCATTTT. Protein product: CASSDWIPNQPQHF.

This clonotype has at least ten counts. This chain links TRBV2 with TRBJ1-1, with D possibly being TRBD1 (5 bases). Germline V CDR1 and CDR2: SNHLY, FYNNEI. This CDR3 has 14 residues. Trimming pared 6 bases from V and 1 base from J, leaving 12 bases between. The CDR3 DNA reads as TGTGCCAGCAGCTTCAGGGCTGAGAACACTGAAGCTTTCTTT. As protein: CASSFRAENTEAFF.

V is TRBV11-2 and J is TRBJ2-3; no definite D call. The CDR3 sequence is 14 residues long. The germline gives CDR1 SGHAT, CDR2 FQNNGV. Trimming pared 4 bases from V and 2 bases from J, leaving 10 bases between. The CDR3 here is CASSSQVLTDTQYF. CDR3 sequence (DNA): TGTGCCAGCAGCTCTCAGGTTCTCACAGATACGCAGTATTTT.

The chain carries TRBV18 and TRBJ2-2; a weak D match, TRBD1 (6 bases). The CDR3 is 17 residues long. Germline CDR1 and CDR2: KGHSH and LQKENI. The V and J ends lost 4 bases and 5 bases respectively, with 20 bases between them. The CDR3 loop reads CASSHPKTGIYTGELFF. CDR3 sequence (DNA): TGTGCCAGCTCACACCCGAAGACAGGAATTTATACCGGGGAGCTGTTTTTT.

There are many counts of this clonotype. The rearrangement uses TRBV28 and TRBJ2-7; D may match TRBD1 or TRBD2 (5 bases each). V was pared by 5 bases and J by 1 base, with 15 bases between. Per the germline V gene, CDR1 is MDHEN and CDR2 is SYDVKM. This CDR3 region has 15 residues. The CDR3 DNA reads as TGTGCCAGCAGTCTGACCGGGGACGGTTCCTACGAGCAGTACTTC. Protein: CASSLTGDGSYEQYF.

This clonotype has ten or more counts. This sequence joins TRBV7-8 and TRBJ2-7; 7 bases match TRBD2. The germline gives CDR1 SGHVS, CDR2 FQNEAQ. The CDR3 contains 14 residues. With V trimmed by 5 bases and J by 6 bases, 10 bases remained unmatched. CDR3 coding DNA: TGTGCCAGCAGCCTGATAGCGGGCGGCTCCGAGCAGTACTTC. It is translated as CASSLIAGGSEQYF.

This clonotype appeared many times. The chain couples TRBV12-3 or TRBV12-4 to TRBJ1-1; weak D call: TRBD1 (5 bases). The CDR3 loop spans 13 amino acids. Trimming stripped 6 bases from V and 4 bases from J, with 12 bases between. The CDR3 region has the DNA TGTGCCAGCAGAACGAGGGGATCCACTGAAGCTTTCTTT. It yields the protein CASRTRGSTEAFF.

This clonotype was found many times. The chain has TRBV6-1 and TRBJ1-5; 7 nucleotides line up with TRBD1. This CDR3 is 15 amino acids long. V gave up 5 bases and J gave up 4 bases; unmatched junction bases: 8. Germline V gene data show CDR1 as MNHNS and CDR2 as SASEGT. This CDR3 reads CASSQDRASNQPQHF. The CDR3 DNA reads TGTGCCAGCAGTCAAGACAGGGCGTCTAATCAGCCCCAGCATTTT.

The gene calls are TRBV3-1 and TRBJ2-7; 9 nucleotides agree with TRBD2. The ends lost 1 base at V and 6 bases at J; junction bases unmatched: 7. The CDR3 has 15 residues. From germline, CDR1 is LGHDT and CDR2 YNNKEL (reference sequence). This CDR3 reads CASSQVAGELFEQYF. DNA of the CDR3: TGTGCCAGCAGCCAAGTAGCGGGGGAACTTTTCGAGCAGTACTTC.

This clonotype was counted a few times. The chain joins TRBV14 to TRBJ1-1; D call uncertain. The germline V and J ends were trimmed by 0 bases and 6 bases, with 20 bases remaining between them. In germline, CDR1 is SGHDN, CDR2 FVKESK. The CDR3 length is 17 residues. CDR3 residues: CASSQDPLRYNSAEAFF. The CDR3 nucleotides read TGTGCCAGCAGCCAAGATCCCTTACGCTATAACAGTGCTGAAGCTTTCTTT.

This clonotype was observed at least ten times. The chain has TRBV30 and TRBJ1-2; no clear D gene. Trimming pared 3 bases from V and 0 bases from J, leaving 5 bases between. Germline CDR1 reads GTSNPN; CDR2 reads SVGIG (reference sequence). There are 12 residues in the CDR3. The CDR3 sequence is CAWRVANYGYTF. Here the CDR3 DNA reads TGTGCCTGGAGGGTGGCTAACTATGGCTACACCTTC.

This clonotype has at least ten counts. Relative to the germline gene, one junction end is altered; a read error may explain this. The chain uses TRBV19 and TRBJ2-2; 11 bases align to TRBD2. Germline V gives CDR1 LNHDA, CDR2 SQIVND (reference sequence). The length of the CDR3 is 14 residues. CDR3 protein: CASKLAGDTGELLF. CDR3 bases: TGTGCCAGTAAACTAGCGGGGGACACCGGGGAGCTGCTTTTT.

This clonotype was found a few times. This sequence joins TRBV3-1 and TRBJ1-3; 7 bases are a match to TRBD1. This CDR3 is 15 amino acids long. V lost 4 bases and J lost 4; bases outside the gene matches: 7. CDR1 and CDR2 (germline): LGHDT, YNNKEL (reference sequence). The CDR3 sequence is CASSRFTGVGNTIYF. CDR3 coding DNA: TGTGCCAGCAGCCGATTCACAGGGGTCGGAAACACCATATATTTT. The complete variable domain, with remaining parts taken from reference TRBV3-1 and TRBJ1-3, reads DTAVSQTPKYLVTQMGNDKSIKCEQNLGHDTMYWYKQDSKKFLKIMFSYNNKELIINETVPNRFSPKSPDKAHLNLHINSLELGDSAVYFCASSRFTGVGNTIYFGEGSWLTVV.